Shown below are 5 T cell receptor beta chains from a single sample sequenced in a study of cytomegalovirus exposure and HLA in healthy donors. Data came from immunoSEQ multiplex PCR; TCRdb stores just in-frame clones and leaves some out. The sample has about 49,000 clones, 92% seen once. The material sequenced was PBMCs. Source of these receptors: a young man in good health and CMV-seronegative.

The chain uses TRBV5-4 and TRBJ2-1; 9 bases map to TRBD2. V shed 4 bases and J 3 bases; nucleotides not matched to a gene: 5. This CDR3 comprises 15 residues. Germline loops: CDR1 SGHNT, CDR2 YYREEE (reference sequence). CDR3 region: CASSPISGSYNEQFF. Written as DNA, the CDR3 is TGTGCCAGCAGCCCCATTAGCGGGAGCTACAATGAGCAGTTCTTC.

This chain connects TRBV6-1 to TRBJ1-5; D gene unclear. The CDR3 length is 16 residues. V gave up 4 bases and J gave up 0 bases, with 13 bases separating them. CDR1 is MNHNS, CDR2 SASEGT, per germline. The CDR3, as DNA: TGTGCCAGCAGTGTGATTTCGAGATATAGCAATCAGCCCCAGCATTTT. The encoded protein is CASSVISRYSNQPQHF.

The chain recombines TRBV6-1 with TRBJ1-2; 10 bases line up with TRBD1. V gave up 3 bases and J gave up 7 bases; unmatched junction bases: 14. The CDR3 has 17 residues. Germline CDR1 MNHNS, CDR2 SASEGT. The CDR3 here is CASSDRQGALVGRGYTF. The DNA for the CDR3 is TGTGCCAGCAGTGACCGACAGGGGGCGCTCGTAGGGCGTGGCTACACCTTC.

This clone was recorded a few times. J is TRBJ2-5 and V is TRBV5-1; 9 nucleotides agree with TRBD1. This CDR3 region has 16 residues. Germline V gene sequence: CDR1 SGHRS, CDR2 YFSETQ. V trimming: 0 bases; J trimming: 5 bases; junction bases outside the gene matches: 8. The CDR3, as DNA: TGCGCCAGCAGCTTGGCTTGGACGACAGGGGGGGAGACCCAGTACTTC. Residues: CASSLAWTTGGETQYF.

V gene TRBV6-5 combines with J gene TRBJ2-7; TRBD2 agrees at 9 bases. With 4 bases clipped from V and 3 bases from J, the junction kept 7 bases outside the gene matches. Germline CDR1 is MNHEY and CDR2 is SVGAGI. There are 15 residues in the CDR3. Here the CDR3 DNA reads TGTGCCAGCAGTTTAGCGGGCGGGGGGGGCTACGAGCAGTACTTC. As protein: CASSLAGGGGYEQYF.